The 15 T cell receptor beta chains below were found in one sample sequenced in a study of T cell repertoires in cytomegalovirus infection. TCRdb reprocessed the reads with MiXCR, giving one entry per CDR3 protein. The table lists approximately 70,000 distinct CDR3 sequences, around 21% of them singletons. What these receptors recognize is not known. The sample taken for sequencing was PBMCs, sequenced either directly or after in vitro stimulation (not recorded which). The source is a human donor in good health (CMV status not recorded). Some clones in this sample may be carry-over from other donors' samples.

CDR3 nucleotides: TGCAGCGCGCGCCGGGACAGGGCGACCTACGAGCAGTACTTC. Protein sequence: CSARRDRATYEQYF. The V call is TRBV29-1, the J call TRBJ2-7; 9 nucleotides line up with TRBD1. CDR1 SQVTM and CDR2 ANQGSEA come from the germline V gene. There are 14 residues in the CDR3. The J segment lost 2 bases and the V segment lost 7 bases, leaving 9 bases of the junction unmatched.

The chain links TRBV12-3 or TRBV12-4 to TRBJ1-3; unclear D gene. The CDR3 is made up of 13 amino acids. The V and J ends lost 3 bases and 2 bases respectively, with 5 bases between them. The CDR3 sequence: CASSFSAGNTIYF. In DNA form, the CDR3 reads TGTGCCAGCAGTTTTAGTGCTGGAAACACCATATATTTT.

The V gene is TRBV7-4, the J gene TRBJ2-1; possibly TRBD2 for D (6 bases). The length of the CDR3 is 14 residues. With 4 bases removed from V and 7 bases from J, the gap between germline ends came to 14 bases. Germline V gene sequence: CDR1 SGHVT, CDR2 SQSDAQ. The DNA for the CDR3 is TGTGCCAGCAGCTCCGGGGGTCCGGCGAATGAGCAGTTCTTC. This translates into CASSSGGPANEQFF.

The rearrangement links TRBV20-1 to TRBJ2-3, with 10 nucleotides matching TRBD2. The CDR3 length is 15 residues. Germline CDR1 DFQATT, CDR2 SNEGSKA (reference sequence). V lost 3 bases to trimming and J lost 6 bases; unmatched junction nucleotides: 9. The CDR3 spells CSASGLLAGVDTQYF. The CDR3 coding sequence is TGCAGTGCTAGCGGTCTCCTAGCGGGAGTGGATACGCAGTATTTT.

This clonotype was seen at least ten times. This chain links TRBV7-8 with TRBJ1-1, with unresolved D. The CDR3 length is 15 residues. Trimming removed 2 bases at V and 1 base at J, with 11 bases between. Germline CDR1 is SGHVS and CDR2 is FQNEAQ. This CDR3 is CASSLPRTENTEAFF. The CDR3 DNA follows: TGTGCCAGCAGCTTACCGAGGACGGAGAACACTGAAGCTTTCTTT.

This clonotype was seen only a few times. The J gene is TRBJ1-2, the V gene TRBV14; tentatively, D is TRBD1 (6 bases). Trimming removed 2 bases from V and 4 bases from J, with 14 bases in between. CDR1 is SGHDN and CDR2 is FVKESK in the germline V gene. This CDR3 has 15 amino acids. The CDR3 spells CASSQYDIGGYGYTF. The DNA of the CDR3 is TGTGCCAGCAGCCAATACGACATAGGGGGCTATGGCTACACCTTC.

This clonotype appeared many times. In DNA, the CDR3 is TGTGCCAGCAGCTTAGAGCCCGGATCCTACAATGAGCAGTTCTTC. This translates into CASSLEPGSYNEQFF. The V and J genes are TRBV7-2 and TRBJ2-1, with unresolved D. This CDR3 spans 15 amino acids. Trimming removed 1 base at V and 1 base at J, with 8 bases between. Germline lookup yields CDR1 SGHTA and CDR2 FQGNSA.

This clonotype came up many times. The chain has TRBV7-2 and TRBJ1-3; D is perhaps TRBD1 (5 bases). CDR1 is SGHTA and CDR2 is FQGNSA in the germline V gene. V was clipped by 1 base and J by 0 bases, with 13 bases between them. The CDR3 runs to 17 residues. CDR3 DNA: TGTGCCAGCAGCTTAGTAACGGGGCGGGCCTCTGGAAACACCATATATTTT. Encoded protein: CASSLVTGRASGNTIYF.

The table lists this clonotype with a few counts. The chain carries TRBV12-3 or TRBV12-4 and TRBJ2-5, with TRBD2 matching 9 bases. The CDR3 consists of 15 residues. Trimming cost V 2 bases and J 9 bases; bases outside gene matches: 10. CDR3 sequence reads: CASSLRSGRRGSQYF. The CDR3 DNA reads TGTGCCAGCAGTTTACGGAGCGGGAGGCGGGGGTCCCAGTACTTC.

This clonotype was seen more than once but under ten times. The chain links TRBV11-2 to TRBJ1-5; tentatively, D is TRBD1 (5 bases). CDR1 SGHAT and CDR2 FQNNGV come from the germline V gene. V lost 8 bases and J 2 bases, leaving 13 bases between the germline ends. The CDR3 runs 14 residues. In DNA form, the CDR3 reads TGTGCCAGCGGGGGAGGGCCTGGCAATCAGCCCCAGCATTTT. As protein: CASGGGPGNQPQHF.

This chain links TRBV24-1 with TRBJ2-3; D gene uncertain. The ends were cut back, 2 bases at V and 5 bases at J, with 7 bases in the middle. CDR1 and CDR2 from the germline V gene are KGHDR and SFDVKD. The CDR3 consists of 13 residues. The CDR3 sequence: CATSDSPQDTQYF. CDR3 bases: TGTGCCACCAGTGATTCCCCCCAAGATACGCAGTATTTT.

There are many counts of this clonotype. The V gene is TRBV7-3, the J gene TRBJ2-3; weak D call: TRBD2 (5 bases). Trimming removed 5 bases at V and 4 bases at J, with 13 bases between. The CDR3 covers 14 residues. Germline CDR1 SGHTA, CDR2 FQGTGA. CDR3 DNA: TGTGCCAGCAGCCCCCGGGGTCTCGCAGATACGCAGTATTTT. Amino acids: CASSPRGLADTQYF.

This clonotype was seen more than once but under ten times. The chain combines TRBV12-3 or TRBV12-4 with TRBJ2-3; a weak D match, TRBD2 (5 bases). The CDR3 sequence is 12 residues long. The germline V and J ends were trimmed by 6 bases and 5 bases, with 9 bases remaining between them. This CDR3 reads CASSPGRDTQYF. CDR3 sequence (DNA): TGTGCCAGCAGCCCGGGGAGAGATACGCAGTATTTT.

This clonotype was counted ten times or more. The chain couples TRBV7-6 to TRBJ1-6; no reliable D call. The CDR3 is 15 residues long. Germline CDR1 reads SGHVS; CDR2 reads FNYEAQ. V was pared by 5 bases and J by 5 bases, with 13 bases between. In DNA, the CDR3 is TGTGCCAGCAGCCTATCTCTAGCGAATAATTCACCCCTCCACTTT. Amino acids: CASSLSLANNSPLHF.

The chain uses TRBV7-9 and TRBJ2-1; D unresolved. CDR1 SEHNR and CDR2 FQNEAQ come from the germline V gene (reference sequence). Trimming stripped 1 base from V and 7 bases from J, with 11 bases between. CDR3 length: 14 residues. CDR3 coding DNA: TGTGCCAGCAGCTTAGTTCTCAAAGGGAATGAGCAGTTCTTC. Its protein product is CASSLVLKGNEQFF. Full variable domain (rest looked up from reference TRBV7-9 and TRBJ2-1): DTGVSQNPRHKITKRGQNVTFRCDPISEHNRLYWYRQTLGQGPEFLTYFQNEAQLEKSRLLSDRFSAERPKGSFSTLEIQRTEQGDSAMYLCASSLVLKGNEQFFGPGTRLTVL.